This passage covers 5 T cell receptor beta chains from one sample sequenced in a study of OX40 agonist ivuxolimab in advanced cancers. This table comes from immunoSEQ multiplex PCR, and its TCRdb copy is limited to in-frame clones, with some not included. The sample yields around 68,000 clones, roughly 90% seen once. Sequenced here: CD4+ or CD8+ T cells sorted from blood, sampled in a trial of the OX40 agonist ivuxolimab. These receptor sequences come from an adult with an advanced solid tumor such as melanoma, head and neck, liver or kidney cancer.

J is TRBJ1-2 and V is TRBV6-1; D is undetermined. The CDR3 consists of 14 residues. Looked up from germline, CDR1 is MNHNS and CDR2 is SASEGT. The V end lost 0 bases, the J end lost 4 bases, and 9 bases lay between the germline ends. The CDR3: CASSEARISYGYTF. The CDR3 DNA sequence: TGTGCCAGCAGTGAAGCCAGGATCTCCTATGGCTACACCTTC.

In DNA, the CDR3 is TGTGCCAGTAGTATGGCAGCCAAAAAGACCCAGTACTTC. Translated: CASSMAAKKTQYF. The V call is TRBV19, the J call TRBJ2-5; D uncertain. Between the trimmed V and J ends, which lost 3 bases and 6 bases, there was a span of 11 bases. The CDR3 has 13 residues. CDR1 and CDR2 from the germline V gene are LNHDA and SQIVND (reference sequence).

The V and J genes are TRBV18 and TRBJ2-5; 9 nucleotides line up with TRBD2. The CDR3 runs to 17 residues. CDR1 is KGHSH and CDR2 is LQKENI in the germline V gene. Losses at the gene ends were 1 base for V and 5 bases for J; bases not matched to a gene: 11. Here the CDR3 DNA reads TGTGCCAGCTCACCACGCCCTTTAGCGGGGGAGGAGGAGACCCAGTACTTC. Protein sequence: CASSPRPLAGEEETQYF. The full variable domain, completed using reference TRBV18 and TRBJ2-5, is NAGVMQNPRHLVRRRGQEARLRCSPMKGHSHVYWYRQLPEEGLKFMVYLQKENIIDESGMPKERFSAEFPKEGPSILRIQQVVRGDSAAYFCASSPRPLAGEEETQYFGPGTRLLVL.

The V call is TRBV7-2, the J call TRBJ2-3; 8 bases are a match to TRBD1. The germline V gene encodes CDR1 SGHTA and CDR2 FQGNSA. The CDR3 is made up of 16 amino acids. V gave up 0 bases and J gave up 4 bases; unmatched junction bases: 6. CDR3 coding DNA: TGTGCCAGCAGCTTAGCCAGGGGGCAAGGGGCAGATACGCAGTATTTT. As protein: CASSLARGQGADTQYF.

This rearrangement joins TRBV5-1 to TRBJ2-7, with TRBD1 matching over 8 bases. Germline V gene lookup returns CDR1 SGHRS and CDR2 YFSETQ. V dropped 3 bases and J dropped 0; count of bases not matched to a gene: 5. CDR3 length: 15 amino acids. In DNA form, the CDR3 reads TGCGCCAGCAGCTACGACAGGGGAAGCTCCTACGAGCAGTACTTC. Its translation is CASSYDRGSSYEQYF.